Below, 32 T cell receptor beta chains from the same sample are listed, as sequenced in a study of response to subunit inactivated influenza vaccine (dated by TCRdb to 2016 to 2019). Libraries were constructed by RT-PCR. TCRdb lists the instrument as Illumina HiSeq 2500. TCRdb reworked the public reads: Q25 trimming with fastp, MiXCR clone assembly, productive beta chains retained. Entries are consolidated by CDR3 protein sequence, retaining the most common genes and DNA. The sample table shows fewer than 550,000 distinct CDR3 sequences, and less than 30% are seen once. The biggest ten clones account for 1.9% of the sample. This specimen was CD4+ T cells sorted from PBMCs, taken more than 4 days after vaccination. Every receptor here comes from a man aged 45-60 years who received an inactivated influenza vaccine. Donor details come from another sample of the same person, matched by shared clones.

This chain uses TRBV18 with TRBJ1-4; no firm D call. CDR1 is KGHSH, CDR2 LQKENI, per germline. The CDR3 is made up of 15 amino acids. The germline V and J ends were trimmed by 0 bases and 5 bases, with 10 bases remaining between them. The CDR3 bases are TGTGCCAGCTCACCACCAGGCGGGAAAAATGAAAAACTGTTTTTT. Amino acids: CASSPPGGKNEKLFF.

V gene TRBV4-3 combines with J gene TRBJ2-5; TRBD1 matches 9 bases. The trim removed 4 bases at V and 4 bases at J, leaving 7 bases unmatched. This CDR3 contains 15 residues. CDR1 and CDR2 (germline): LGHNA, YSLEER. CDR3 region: CASSPPGQGPETQYF. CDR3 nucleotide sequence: TGCGCCAGCAGCCCACCGGGACAGGGTCCAGAGACCCAGTACTTC.

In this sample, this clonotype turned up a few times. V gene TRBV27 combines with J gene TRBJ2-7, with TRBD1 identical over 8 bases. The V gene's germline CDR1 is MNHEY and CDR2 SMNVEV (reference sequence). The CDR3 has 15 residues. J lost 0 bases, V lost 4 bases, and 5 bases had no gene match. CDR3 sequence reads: CASSYRDRSSYEQYF. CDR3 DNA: TGTGCCAGCAGTTACCGGGACAGGAGCTCCTACGAGCAGTACTTC.

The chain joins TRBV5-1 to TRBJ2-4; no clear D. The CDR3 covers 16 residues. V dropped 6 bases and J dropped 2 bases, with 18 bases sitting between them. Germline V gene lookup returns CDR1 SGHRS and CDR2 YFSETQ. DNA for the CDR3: TGCGCCAGCACTCCAGGAACTGGTGTCTCCAAAAACATTCAGTACTTC. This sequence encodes CASTPGTGVSKNIQYF. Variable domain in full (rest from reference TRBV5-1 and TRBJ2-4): KAGVTQTPRYLIKTRGQQVTLSCSPISGHRSVSWYQQTPGQGLQFLFEYFSETQRNKGNFPGRFSGRQFSNSRSEMNVSTLELGDSALYLCASTPGTGVSKNIQYFGAGTRLSVL.

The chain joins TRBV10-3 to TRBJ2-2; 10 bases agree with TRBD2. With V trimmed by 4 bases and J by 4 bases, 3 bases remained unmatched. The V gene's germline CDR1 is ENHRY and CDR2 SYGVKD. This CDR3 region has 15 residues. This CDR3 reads CAISVQREGTGELFF. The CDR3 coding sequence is TGTGCCATCAGTGTTCAGCGGGAGGGCACCGGGGAGCTGTTTTTT.

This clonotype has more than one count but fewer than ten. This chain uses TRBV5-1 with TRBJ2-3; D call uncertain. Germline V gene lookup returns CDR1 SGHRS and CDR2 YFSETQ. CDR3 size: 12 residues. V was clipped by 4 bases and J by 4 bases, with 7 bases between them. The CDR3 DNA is TGCGCCAGCAGCAAGGCGGCAGATACGCAGTATTTT. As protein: CASSKAADTQYF.

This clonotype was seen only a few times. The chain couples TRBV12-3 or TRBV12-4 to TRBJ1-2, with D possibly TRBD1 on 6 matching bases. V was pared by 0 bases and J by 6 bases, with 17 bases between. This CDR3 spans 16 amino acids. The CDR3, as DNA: TGTGCCAGCAGTTTAGCCCACCAGGGGCCTAGGGATGGCTACACCTTC. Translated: CASSLAHQGPRDGYTF.

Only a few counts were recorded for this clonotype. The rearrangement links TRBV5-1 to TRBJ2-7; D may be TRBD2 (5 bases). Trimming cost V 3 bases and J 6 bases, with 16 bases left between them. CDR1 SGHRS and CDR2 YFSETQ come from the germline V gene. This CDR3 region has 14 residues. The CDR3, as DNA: TGCGCCAGCAGCTCCGGAGGAGGCTGGGGCGAGCAGTACTTC. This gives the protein CASSSGGGWGEQYF.

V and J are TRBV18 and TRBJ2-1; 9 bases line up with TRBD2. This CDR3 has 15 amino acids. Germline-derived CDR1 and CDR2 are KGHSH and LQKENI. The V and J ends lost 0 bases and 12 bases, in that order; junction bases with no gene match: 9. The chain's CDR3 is CASSPPVREGQVQFF. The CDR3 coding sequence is TGTGCCAGCTCACCACCGGTGCGGGAGGGCCAGGTGCAGTTCTTC. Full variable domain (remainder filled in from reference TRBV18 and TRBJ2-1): NAGVMQNPRHLVRRRGQEARLRCSPMKGHSHVYWYRQLPEEGLKFMVYLQKENIIDESGMPKERFSAEFPKEGPSILRIQQVVRGDSAAYFCASSPPVREGQVQFFGPGTRLTVL.

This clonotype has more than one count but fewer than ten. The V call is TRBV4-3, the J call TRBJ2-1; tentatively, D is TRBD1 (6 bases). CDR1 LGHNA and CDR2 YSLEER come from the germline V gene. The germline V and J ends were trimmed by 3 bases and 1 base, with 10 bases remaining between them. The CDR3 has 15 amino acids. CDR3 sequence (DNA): TGCGCCAGCAGCCAGTTTACAGGGTCCTACAATGAGCAGTTCTTC. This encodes CASSQFTGSYNEQFF.

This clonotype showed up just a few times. CDR3 loop: CASSLPGQGAREQYF. CDR3 coding DNA: TGCGCCAGCAGCCTCCCGGGACAGGGGGCGAGGGAGCAGTACTTC. The chain has TRBV5-1 and TRBJ2-7; 12 nucleotides line up with TRBD1. CDR3 length equals 15 residues. Per germline, CDR1 SGHRS and CDR2 YFSETQ. The V segment lost 4 bases and the J segment 7 bases; nucleotides outside the gene matches: 9.

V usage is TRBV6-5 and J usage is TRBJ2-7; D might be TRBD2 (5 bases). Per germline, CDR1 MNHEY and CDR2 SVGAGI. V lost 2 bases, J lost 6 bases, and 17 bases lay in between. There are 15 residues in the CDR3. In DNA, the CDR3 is TGTGCCAGCAGTTACGTTGCGGCACCCGGGGTCGAGCAGTACTTC. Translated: CASSYVAAPGVEQYF.

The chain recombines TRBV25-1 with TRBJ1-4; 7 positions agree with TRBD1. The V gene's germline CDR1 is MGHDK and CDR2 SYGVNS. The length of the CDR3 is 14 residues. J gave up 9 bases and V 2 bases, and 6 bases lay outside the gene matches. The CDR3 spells CASSETGQIQKLFF. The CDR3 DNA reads TGTGCCAGCAGTGAAACGGGACAGATCCAAAAACTGTTTTTT. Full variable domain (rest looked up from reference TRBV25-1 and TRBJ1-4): EADIYQTPRYLVIGTGKKITLECSQTMGHDKMYWYQQDPGMELHLIHYSYGVNSTEKGDLSSESTVSRIRTEHFPLTLESARPSHTSQYLCASSETGQIQKLFFGSGTQLSVL.

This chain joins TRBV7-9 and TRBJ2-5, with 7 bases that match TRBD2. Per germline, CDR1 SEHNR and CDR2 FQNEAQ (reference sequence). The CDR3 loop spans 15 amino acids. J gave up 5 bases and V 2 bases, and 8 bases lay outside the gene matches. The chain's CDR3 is CASSLSAQGGETQYF. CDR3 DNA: TGTGCCAGCAGCTTATCGGCCCAGGGAGGGGAGACCCAGTACTTC.

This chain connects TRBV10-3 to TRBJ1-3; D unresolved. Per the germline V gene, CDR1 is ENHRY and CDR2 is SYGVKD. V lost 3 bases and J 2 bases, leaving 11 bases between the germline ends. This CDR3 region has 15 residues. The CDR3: CAISDQVPAGNTIYF. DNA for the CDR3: TGTGCCATCAGTGATCAGGTTCCGGCTGGAAACACCATATATTTT.

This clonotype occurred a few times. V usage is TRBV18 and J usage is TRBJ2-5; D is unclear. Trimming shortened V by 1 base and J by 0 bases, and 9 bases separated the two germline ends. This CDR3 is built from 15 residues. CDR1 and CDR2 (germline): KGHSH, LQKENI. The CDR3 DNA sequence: TGTGCCAGCTCACCACGCCAGGCTTACCAAGAGACCCAGTACTTC. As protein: CASSPRQAYQETQYF. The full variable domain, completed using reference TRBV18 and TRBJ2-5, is NAGVMQNPRHLVRRRGQEARLRCSPMKGHSHVYWYRQLPEEGLKFMVYLQKENIIDESGMPKERFSAEFPKEGPSILRIQQVVRGDSAAYFCASSPRQAYQETQYFGPGTRLLVL.

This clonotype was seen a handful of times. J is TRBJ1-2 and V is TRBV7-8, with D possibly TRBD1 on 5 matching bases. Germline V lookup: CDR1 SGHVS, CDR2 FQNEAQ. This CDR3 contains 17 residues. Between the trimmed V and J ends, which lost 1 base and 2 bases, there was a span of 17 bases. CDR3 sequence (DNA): TGTGCCAGCAGCTTAGATTGGGAAAGGCAGGGAAACTATGGCTACACCTTC. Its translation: CASSLDWERQGNYGYTF.

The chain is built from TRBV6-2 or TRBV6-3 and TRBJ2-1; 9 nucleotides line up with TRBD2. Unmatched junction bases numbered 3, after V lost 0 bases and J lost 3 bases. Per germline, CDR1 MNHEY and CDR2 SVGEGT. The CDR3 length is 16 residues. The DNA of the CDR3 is TGTGCCAGCAGTTACTCTAGCGGGAGAGGCTACAATGAGCAGTTCTTC. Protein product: CASSYSSGRGYNEQFF.

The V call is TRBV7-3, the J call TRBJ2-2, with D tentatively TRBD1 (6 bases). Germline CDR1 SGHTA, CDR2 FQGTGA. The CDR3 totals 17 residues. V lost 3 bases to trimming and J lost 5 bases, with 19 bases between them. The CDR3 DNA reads TGTGCCAGCAGCTTCGGAAAACAGGGTTTTGGGACCGGGGAGCTGTTTTTT. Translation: CASSFGKQGFGTGELFF.

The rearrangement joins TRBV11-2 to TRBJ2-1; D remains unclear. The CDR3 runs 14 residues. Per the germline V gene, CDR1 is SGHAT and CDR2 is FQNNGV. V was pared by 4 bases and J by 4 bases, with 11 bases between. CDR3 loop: CASSSSRNYNEQFF. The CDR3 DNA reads TGTGCCAGCAGCTCCTCACGGAATTACAATGAGCAGTTCTTC.

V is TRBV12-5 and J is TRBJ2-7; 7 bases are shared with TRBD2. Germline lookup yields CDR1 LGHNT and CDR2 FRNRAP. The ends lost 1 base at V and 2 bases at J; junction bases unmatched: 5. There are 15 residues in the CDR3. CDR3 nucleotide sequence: TGTGCTAGTGGTTTGGAGCGGGGAGGGGCCTACGAGCAGTACTTC. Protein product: CASGLERGGAYEQYF. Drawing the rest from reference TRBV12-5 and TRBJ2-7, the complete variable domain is DARVTQTPRHKVTEMGQEVTMRCQPILGHNTVFWYRQTMMQGLELLAYFRNRAPLDDSGMPKDRFSAEMPDATLATLKIQPSEPRDSAVYFCASGLERGGAYEQYFGPGTRLTVT.

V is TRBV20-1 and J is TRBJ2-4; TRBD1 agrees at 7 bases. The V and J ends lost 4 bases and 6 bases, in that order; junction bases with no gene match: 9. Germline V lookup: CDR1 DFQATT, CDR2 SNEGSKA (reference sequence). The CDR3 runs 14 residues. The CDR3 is CSATRQGLRNIQYF. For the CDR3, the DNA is TGCAGTGCTACGCGACAGGGTCTGAGAAACATTCAGTACTTC.

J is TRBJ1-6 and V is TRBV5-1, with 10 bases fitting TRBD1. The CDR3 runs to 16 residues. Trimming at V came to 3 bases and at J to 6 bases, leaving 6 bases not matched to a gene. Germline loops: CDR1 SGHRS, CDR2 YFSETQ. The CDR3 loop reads CASSWGTGEGNSPLHF. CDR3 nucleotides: TGCGCCAGCAGCTGGGGGACAGGGGAAGGTAATTCACCCCTCCACTTT.

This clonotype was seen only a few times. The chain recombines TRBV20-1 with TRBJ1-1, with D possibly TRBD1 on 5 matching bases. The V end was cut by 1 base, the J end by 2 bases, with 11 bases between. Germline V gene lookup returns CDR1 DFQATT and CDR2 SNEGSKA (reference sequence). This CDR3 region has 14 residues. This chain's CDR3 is CSARGRVINTEAFF. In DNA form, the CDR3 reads TGCAGTGCTAGAGGCAGGGTGATTAACACTGAAGCTTTCTTT.

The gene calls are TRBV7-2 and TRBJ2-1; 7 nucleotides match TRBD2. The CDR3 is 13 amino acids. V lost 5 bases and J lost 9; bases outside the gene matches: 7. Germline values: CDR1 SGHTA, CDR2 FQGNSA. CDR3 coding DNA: TGTGCCAGCAGCCCGGGCCCTAGCGGTGAGCAGTTCTTC. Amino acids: CASSPGPSGEQFF.

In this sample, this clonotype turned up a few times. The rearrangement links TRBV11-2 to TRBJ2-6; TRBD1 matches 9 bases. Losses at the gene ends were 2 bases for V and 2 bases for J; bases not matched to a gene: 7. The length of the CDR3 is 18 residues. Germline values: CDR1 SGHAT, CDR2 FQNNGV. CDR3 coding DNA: TGTGCCAGCAGCTTAATTGGGACAGGGCTTACTGGGGCCAACGTCCTGACTTTC. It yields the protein CASSLIGTGLTGANVLTF.

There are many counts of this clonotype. CDR3 protein: CASSSQSSYEQYF. The DNA for the CDR3 is TGTGCCAGCAGTTCACAGAGCTCCTACGAGCAGTACTTC. This rearrangement joins TRBV7-2 to TRBJ2-7; D unresolved. V gave up 6 bases and J gave up 0 bases, with 9 bases separating them. The germline V gene encodes CDR1 SGHTA and CDR2 FQGNSA. This CDR3 contains 13 residues.

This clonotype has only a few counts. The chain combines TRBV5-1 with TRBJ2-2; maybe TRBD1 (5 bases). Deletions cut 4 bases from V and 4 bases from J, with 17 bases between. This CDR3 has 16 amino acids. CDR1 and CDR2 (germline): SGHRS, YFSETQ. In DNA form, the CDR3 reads TGCGCCAGCAGCCCCCCCGGCAGGGCGATCACCGGGGAGCTGTTTTTT. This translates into CASSPPGRAITGELFF.

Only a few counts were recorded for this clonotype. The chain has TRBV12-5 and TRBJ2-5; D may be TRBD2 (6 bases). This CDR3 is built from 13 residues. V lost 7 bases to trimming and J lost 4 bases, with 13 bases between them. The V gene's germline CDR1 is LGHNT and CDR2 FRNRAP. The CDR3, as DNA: TGTGCTAGTGCCCTCGGAGGGGTAGAGACCCAGTACTTC. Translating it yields CASALGGVETQYF.

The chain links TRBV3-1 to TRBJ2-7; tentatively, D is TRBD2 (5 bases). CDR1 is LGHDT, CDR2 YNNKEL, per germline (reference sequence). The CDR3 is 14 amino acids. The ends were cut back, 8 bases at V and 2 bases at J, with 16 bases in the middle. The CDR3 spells CASAISGLPYEQYF. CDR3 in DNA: TGTGCCAGCGCGATCTCAGGACTTCCCTACGAGCAGTACTTC.

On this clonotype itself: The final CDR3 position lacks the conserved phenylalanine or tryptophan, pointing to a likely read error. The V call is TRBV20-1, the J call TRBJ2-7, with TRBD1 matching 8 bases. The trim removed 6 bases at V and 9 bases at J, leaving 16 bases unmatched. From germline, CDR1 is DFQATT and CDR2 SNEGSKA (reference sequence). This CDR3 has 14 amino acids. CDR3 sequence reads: CSALGQGGGQGQYS. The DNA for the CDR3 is TGCAGTGCCCTTGGACAGGGTGGAGGGCAAGGGCAGTACTCC.

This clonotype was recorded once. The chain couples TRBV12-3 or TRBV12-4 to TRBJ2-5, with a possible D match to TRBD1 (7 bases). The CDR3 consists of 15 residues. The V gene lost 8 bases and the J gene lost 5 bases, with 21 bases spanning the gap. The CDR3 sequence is CASASGDSRGETQYF. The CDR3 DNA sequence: TGTGCCAGCGCCTCGGGGGACAGCCGGGGGGAGACCCAGTACTTC.